Many counts were recorded for the clone carrying this TCR beta chain. Its specificity is unknown. Deep-level running was used for the assay. Only in-frame clones appear in the TCRdb table, and some are missing; sequencing was by immunoSEQ multiplex PCR. Found here are around 88,000 clones, 67% of them singletons; the top ten hold 45%. This sample was taken from a study of shared clonotypes between healthy human individuals. Overall study results and limits: With a few donors compared, 4% to 5% of naive CD4 clonotypes were shared. Clonotypes not shared had lower generation probabilities than those common to all four donors.

CD8 memory merged CD45RO+ with CCR7-negative CD45RA+ TemRA cells. Trimming took off 4 bases at V and 0 bases at J, with 8 bases between the two ends. CDR1 is SGHRS and CDR2 is YFSETQ in the germline V gene. The CDR3 contains 14 residues. Material: memory CD8+ T cells sorted from blood. Subset denoted: CD45RO+ cells pooled with CCR7-negative TemRA cells. The chain is built from TRBV5-1 and TRBJ1-3; D not resolved. This TCR derives from a man under 40 in good health. CDR3 nucleotides: TGCGCCAGCAGCCCGGCGGACTCTGGAAACACCATATATTTT. Translated, it gives CASSPADSGNTIYF.